The next 30 T cell receptor beta chains were all read from a single sample in a study of control samples from healthy donors and cancer patients. Sequencing was performed with immunoSEQ multiplex PCR; in TCRdb, only in-frame clones are kept and a portion is missing. The table records more than 90,000 clones, around 89% of them present only once. Sequenced sample: blood. The receptor set was obtained from a young man in good health.

V usage is TRBV18 and J usage is TRBJ2-3; 7 bases are shared with TRBD2. CDR3 length equals 19 residues. Germline CDR1 and CDR2: KGHSH and LQKENI. J was trimmed by 3 bases and V by 0 bases; bases with no gene match: 15. CDR3 nucleotide sequence: TGTGCCAGCTCACCACCGAGGCTAACGGGAGGTCTTGAGACAGATACGCAGTATTTT. It yields the protein CASSPPRLTGGLETDTQYF.

V is TRBV7-6 and J is TRBJ2-3, with D tentatively TRBD2 (6 bases). From germline, CDR1 is SGHVS and CDR2 FNYEAQ. Trimming left V 3 bases short and J 2 bases short, with 21 bases between. The CDR3 extends over 18 amino acids. Here the CDR3 DNA reads TGTGCCAGCAGCTTTGGGCCAAGGGGAGGATCTGCCACAGATACGCAGTATTTT. It yields the protein CASSFGPRGGSATDTQYF.

This sequence joins TRBV7-8 and TRBJ2-2; the D is unclear. This CDR3 spans 18 amino acids. Trimming took off 2 bases at V and 6 bases at J, with 22 bases between the two ends. The V gene's germline CDR1 is SGHVS and CDR2 FQNEAQ. CDR3 residues: CASSLRGLDLGNSGELFF. The CDR3 coding sequence is TGTGCCAGCAGCTTACGAGGTTTAGACTTAGGGAATTCCGGGGAGCTGTTTTTT. Full variable domain (remainder filled in from reference TRBV7-8 and TRBJ2-2): GAGVSQSPRYKVAKRGQDVALRCDPISGHVSLFWYQQALGQGPEFLTYFQNEAQLDKSGLPSDRFFAERPEGSVSTLKIQRTQQEDSAVYLCASSLRGLDLGNSGELFFGEGSRLTVL.

The V gene is TRBV19, the J gene TRBJ1-3, with a weak D call TRBD1 (5 bases). Trimming pared 7 bases from V and 0 bases from J, leaving 10 bases between. CDR1 and CDR2 (germline): LNHDA, SQIVND (reference sequence). The CDR3 has 14 amino acids. The CDR3 sequence is CASTRGGSGNTIYF. The CDR3 coding sequence is TGTGCCAGTACCCGGGGGGGCTCTGGAAACACCATATATTTT.

The rearrangement links TRBV5-6 to TRBJ2-3, with D unclear. The CDR3 length is 14 residues. From germline, CDR1 is SGHDT and CDR2 YYEEEE. V gave up 0 bases and J gave up 0 bases, with 5 bases separating them. As DNA, the CDR3 is TGTGCCAGCAGCTTGGTTTCCAGCACAGATACGCAGTATTTT. Its translation is CASSLVSSTDTQYF.

The chain employs TRBV25-1 and TRBJ2-7; 10 positions agree with TRBD1. In germline, CDR1 is MGHDK, CDR2 SYGVNS. Germline trimming cut 0 bases from V and 4 bases from J; bases unmatched to any gene: 9. The CDR3 is 17 residues long. This CDR3 reads CASSEYFGTGEGYEQYF. The CDR3 coding sequence is TGTGCCAGCAGTGAATACTTCGGGACAGGGGAGGGATACGAGCAGTACTTC.

The chain uses TRBV12-5 and TRBJ1-1, with 7 bases identical to TRBD1. In germline, CDR1 is LGHNT, CDR2 FRNRAP. V lost 6 bases to trimming and J lost 5 bases; unmatched junction nucleotides: 3. The CDR3 runs to 12 residues. The chain's CDR3 is CASGLTGTEAFF. The CDR3 DNA sequence: TGTGCTAGTGGGTTGACAGGGACTGAAGCTTTCTTT.

Details on this clone: The same CDR3 also results from other DNA sequences found in this sample. The CDR3 DNA sequence: TGTGCCAGCTCAGGACAGGGGGCGGGTACTGAAGCTTTCTTT. As protein: CASSGQGAGTEAFF. This chain connects TRBV18 to TRBJ1-1; 11 bases line up with TRBD1. This CDR3 has 14 amino acids. Germline-derived CDR1 and CDR2 are KGHSH and LQKENI. V lost 5 bases, J lost 5 bases, and 4 bases stayed unmatched.

The rearrangement joins TRBV11-2 to TRBJ2-3; TRBD2 might be the D (5 bases). V lost 8 bases, J lost 0 bases, and 21 bases lay in between. There are 17 residues in the CDR3. The germline V gene has CDR1 SGHAT and CDR2 FQNNGV. CDR3 nucleotides: TGTGCCAGCGGCCCCCCCGACTACCTCTCTAGCACAGATACGCAGTATTTT. This encodes CASGPPDYLSSTDTQYF.

V usage is TRBV24-1 and J usage is TRBJ1-5; D possibly corresponds to TRBD1 (5 bases). The CDR3 contains 17 residues. The V gene's germline CDR1 is KGHDR and CDR2 SFDVKD. V was trimmed by 4 bases and J by 2 bases, leaving 17 bases between them. CDR3 nucleotides: TGTGCCACCAGTGAAGGGGACGGACTCATCGGCAATCAGCCCCAGCATTTT. Residues: CATSEGDGLIGNQPQHF.

This clone came up once. This chain links TRBV30 with TRBJ2-2; 9 positions match TRBD2. J was trimmed by 1 base and V by 3 bases; bases with no gene match: 6. Germline CDR1 GTSNPN, CDR2 SVGIG (reference sequence). The CDR3 sequence is 16 residues long. The CDR3 reads CAWRLAGVVNTGELFF. The DNA of the CDR3 is TGTGCCTGGAGATTAGCGGGAGTGGTGAACACCGGGGAGCTGTTTTTT.

This chain links TRBV2 with TRBJ2-7, with 9 bases lining up with TRBD1. Germline V gene data show CDR1 as SNHLY and CDR2 as FYNNEI. Germline trimming cut 5 bases from V and 0 bases from J; bases unmatched to any gene: 5. The CDR3 is 15 residues long. The CDR3 nucleotides are TGTGCCAGCAGTCTACCGGGACAGGGCTCCTACGAGCAGTACTTC. Translated: CASSLPGQGSYEQYF.

The V gene is TRBV27, the J gene TRBJ2-2, with D possibly matching TRBD1 (6 bases). The CDR3 contains 15 residues. Trimming pared 5 bases from V and 0 bases from J, leaving 10 bases between. Per germline, CDR1 MNHEY and CDR2 SMNVEV (reference sequence). In DNA form, the CDR3 reads TGTGCCAGCAGTAAGAACAGGGCGAACACCGGGGAGCTGTTTTTT. Protein product: CASSKNRANTGELFF.

V is TRBV5-6 and J is TRBJ2-3; D gene ambiguous. V lost 0 bases and J lost 11, with 13 bases in between. Germline values: CDR1 SGHDT, CDR2 YYEEEE. The CDR3 length is 13 residues. The CDR3 loop reads CASSLDVEGKQYF. The CDR3 bases are TGTGCCAGCAGCTTGGATGTAGAAGGGAAGCAGTATTTT. The full variable domain, rest sourced from reference TRBV5-6 and TRBJ2-3, is DAGVTQSPTHLIKTRGQQVTLRCSPKSGHDTVSWYQQALGQGPQFIFQYYEEEERQRGNFPDRFSGHQFPNYSSELNVNALLLGDSALYLCASSLDVEGKQYFGPGTRLTVL.

V and J are TRBV6-4 and TRBJ2-5, with a weak D call TRBD2 (5 bases). This CDR3 is built from 13 residues. From germline, CDR1 is MRHNA and CDR2 SNTAGT. Trimming stripped 2 bases from V and 9 bases from J, with 13 bases between. CDR3 region: CASSDGRSGAQYF. The CDR3 region has the DNA TGTGCCAGCAGTGACGGGCGGTCCGGGGCCCAGTACTTC.

This rearrangement joins TRBV20-1 to TRBJ2-3, with 8 bases fitting TRBD1. CDR1 and CDR2 from the germline V gene are DFQATT and SNEGSKA (reference sequence). The CDR3 runs to 11 residues. V lost 7 bases to trimming and J lost 11 bases; unmatched junction nucleotides: 8. The chain's CDR3 is CSVDRAGGQYF. The DNA for the CDR3 is TGCAGTGTGGACAGGGCCGGTGGGCAGTATTTT.

This clone occurred a few times. This CDR3 reads CASSLGPHYEQYF. Here the CDR3 DNA reads TGTGCCAGCAGTCTGGGACCGCACTACGAGCAGTACTTC. The V and J genes are TRBV12-3 or TRBV12-4 and TRBJ2-7, with D possibly being TRBD1 or TRBD2 (5 bases each). The CDR3 contains 13 residues. Deletions cut 5 bases from V and 3 bases from J, with 11 bases between.

This chain uses TRBV19 with TRBJ1-5; the D gene is possibly TRBD1 (5 bases). Germline V gives CDR1 LNHDA, CDR2 SQIVND (reference sequence). The CDR3 loop spans 14 amino acids. The V end was cut by 6 bases, the J end by 0 bases, with 9 bases between. The CDR3 DNA reads TGTGCCAGTAGAAATGACAGTAGCAATCAGCCCCAGCATTTT. This gives the protein CASRNDSSNQPQHF.

This clone came up a few times. The V and J genes are TRBV12-5 and TRBJ1-3; maybe TRBD1 (5 bases). The germline V gene has CDR1 LGHNT and CDR2 FRNRAP. The V and J ends lost 6 bases and 7 bases respectively, with 13 bases between them. The CDR3 is made up of 13 amino acids. The CDR3 here is CASGKTEANTIYF. The CDR3 nucleotides read TGTGCTAGTGGCAAGACAGAGGCCAACACCATATATTTT.

This chain joins TRBV23-1 and TRBJ1-2; D is unclear. TRBV23-1 is known as an ORF, though its function is uncertain. The V end was cut by 2 bases, the J end by 6 bases, with 16 bases between. The CDR3 contains 15 residues. The CDR3 sequence: CASSQDRAPLDGYTF. The CDR3 DNA sequence: TGCGCCAGCAGTCAAGATAGGGCCCCACTTGATGGCTACACCTTC.

The chain combines TRBV27 with TRBJ1-5; TRBD1 might be the D (5 bases). CDR3 length equals 13 residues. Looked up from germline, CDR1 is MNHEY and CDR2 is SMNVEV (reference sequence). The V end lost 5 bases, the J end lost 6 bases, and 11 bases lay between the germline ends. The chain's CDR3 is CASSGVGGQPQHF. Here the CDR3 DNA reads TGTGCCAGCAGTGGGGTCGGGGGTCAGCCCCAGCATTTT.

The chain has TRBV5-1 and TRBJ2-2; 11 nucleotides align to TRBD1. V trimming: 4 bases; J trimming: 7 bases; junction bases outside the gene matches: 6. Germline V gives CDR1 SGHRS, CDR2 YFSETQ. This CDR3 contains 15 residues. The CDR3: CASSPGTGGYGELFF. In DNA, the CDR3 is TGCGCCAGCAGCCCCGGGACAGGGGGATACGGGGAGCTGTTTTTT.

The chain links TRBV28 to TRBJ1-6; D is undetermined. This CDR3 region has 14 residues. V gave up 7 bases and J gave up 7 bases, with 14 bases separating them. Germline lookup yields CDR1 MDHEN and CDR2 SYDVKM. The CDR3 DNA reads TGTGCCAGCACCAAAGACCCCCGGAATTCACCCCTCCACTTT. It codes for CASTKDPRNSPLHF.

This clone was found a few times. The chain recombines TRBV7-9 with TRBJ1-3; maybe TRBD1 (6 bases). The ends were cut back, 1 base at V and 7 bases at J, with 8 bases in the middle. This CDR3 has 13 residues. Germline values: CDR1 SEHNR, CDR2 FQNEAQ (reference sequence). CDR3 nucleotides: TGTGCCAGCAGCTTAGGAGGGGGGAACACCATATATTTT. It translates to CASSLGGGNTIYF.

V is TRBV19 and J is TRBJ1-3; the D gene is possibly TRBD1 (5 bases). The CDR3 has 17 residues. CDR1 is LNHDA, CDR2 SQIVND, per germline (reference sequence). V dropped 2 bases and J dropped 2 bases, with 16 bases sitting between them. The CDR3 sequence is CASSILDPGRPGNTIYF. Here the CDR3 DNA reads TGTGCCAGTAGTATATTGGACCCAGGGAGACCTGGAAACACCATATATTTT.

This rearrangement joins TRBV6-6 to TRBJ2-5, with D hard to call. This CDR3 is built from 12 residues. V was pared by 0 bases and J by 7 bases, with 6 bases between. In germline, CDR1 is MNHNY, CDR2 SVGAGI (reference sequence). This CDR3 reads CASSYSKGTQYF. The DNA for the CDR3 is TGTGCCAGCAGTTACTCGAAAGGGACCCAGTACTTC.

The genes are TRBV9 and TRBJ2-2, with no clear D. This CDR3 contains 14 residues. Germline values: CDR1 SGDLS, CDR2 YYNGEE. V lost 0 bases and J lost 3, with 6 bases in between. In DNA form, the CDR3 reads TGTGCCAGCAGCGTAGGACAACACACCGGGGAGCTGTTTTTT. Its translation: CASSVGQHTGELFF.

This clone has more than one count but fewer than ten. At the DNA level, this CDR3 is encoded by other sequences in the same sample as well. The genes are TRBV9 and TRBJ2-3, with 7 positions matching TRBD2. The junction had 6 bases not matched to a gene; V was cut back by 0 bases and J by 2 bases. The CDR3 sequence is 16 residues long. Germline CDR1 SGDLS, CDR2 YYNGEE. The CDR3 spells CASSVDNGGTTDTQYF. The CDR3 nucleotides read TGTGCCAGCAGCGTAGACAACGGGGGGACCACAGATACGCAGTATTTT.

This chain joins TRBV7-9 and TRBJ2-3; tentatively, D is TRBD2 (7 bases). The CDR3 has 16 residues. The germline V and J ends were trimmed by 5 bases and 3 bases, with 18 bases remaining between them. Looked up from germline, CDR1 is SEHNR and CDR2 is FQNEAQ (reference sequence). CDR3 in amino acids: CASSPPEGEGTDTQYF. The CDR3 DNA is TGTGCCAGCAGCCCCCCTGAGGGGGAGGGTACAGATACGCAGTATTTT.

This clone appeared a single time. The chain employs TRBV5-5 and TRBJ1-5; D unresolved. Germline V CDR1 and CDR2: SGHKS, YYEKEE (reference sequence). Deletions cut 4 bases from V and 4 bases from J, with 15 bases between. This CDR3 has 15 amino acids. CDR3 nucleotide sequence: TGTGCCAGCAGCCCCTCAAATCTATTGAATCAGCCCCAGCATTTT. This encodes CASSPSNLLNQPQHF.